This entry lists 14 T cell receptor beta chains sequenced from one sample in a study of blood T cell repertoires in COVID-19. The assay was immunoSEQ multiplex PCR, and TCRdb's table has in-frame clones only and misses some. The repertoire has fewer than 500,000 clones, about 90% of them found once; the top ten carry roughly 0.84%. Material for sequencing was peripheral blood. Source of these receptors: a man between 18 and 29 years old with COVID-19, enrolled during active disease.

The chain couples TRBV4-1 to TRBJ2-5, with D possibly matching TRBD2 (6 bases). CDR3 length: 15 amino acids. CDR1 MGHRA and CDR2 YSYEKL come from the germline V gene. V was cut by 4 bases and J by 0 bases, with 12 bases left in between. CDR3 sequence reads: CASSLGLRYQETQYF. The CDR3 DNA sequence: TGCGCCAGCAGCCTGGGACTGAGGTACCAAGAGACCCAGTACTTC.

This chain uses TRBV7-9 with TRBJ2-2; TRBD1 matches 7 bases. The V gene end was trimmed by 4 bases and the J gene end by 5 bases; junction bases not matched to a gene: 4. CDR1 is SEHNR, CDR2 FQNEAQ, per germline (reference sequence). The CDR3 is made up of 14 amino acids. The CDR3 DNA reads as TGTGCCAGCAGCTCCCCGACAGGGACCGGGGAGCTGTTTTTT. This sequence encodes CASSSPTGTGELFF.

The genes are TRBV7-9 and TRBJ2-1; a possible D gene is TRBD2 (6 bases). Per germline, CDR1 SEHNR and CDR2 FQNEAQ (reference sequence). With 5 bases removed from V and 4 bases from J, the gap between germline ends came to 15 bases. CDR3 length equals 15 residues. The CDR3 nucleotides are TGTGCCAGCAGCACCAACCCGGGACTTTACAATGAGCAGTTCTTC. This codes for CASSTNPGLYNEQFF.

The DNA for the CDR3 is TGTGCCAGCAGTTACGTTACTAGCTCAGTGGAAGAGACCCAGTACTTC. As protein: CASSYVTSSVEETQYF. The genes are TRBV6-5 and TRBJ2-5; D is possibly TRBD2 (6 bases). There are 16 residues in the CDR3. Germline V gene data show CDR1 as MNHEY and CDR2 as SVGAGI. Trimming shortened V by 2 bases and J by 3 bases, and 16 bases separated the two germline ends.

This chain uses TRBV19 with TRBJ2-3; 11 bases agree with TRBD2. V shed 3 bases and J 3 bases; nucleotides not matched to a gene: 5. The CDR3 extends over 16 amino acids. The germline V gene encodes CDR1 LNHDA and CDR2 SQIVND (reference sequence). The CDR3 nucleotides read TGTGCCAGTAGTATCCCTAGCGGGAGGAGTACAGATACGCAGTATTTT. Its translation: CASSIPSGRSTDTQYF.

The rearrangement links TRBV11-3 to TRBJ1-1; TRBD1 agrees at 9 bases. This CDR3 contains 17 residues. Germline V gene data show CDR1 as SGHNT and CDR2 as YENEEA. The trim removed 6 bases at V and 0 bases at J, leaving 11 bases unmatched. The DNA for the CDR3 is TGTGCCAGCAGTTTATGGGACAGGGCCTTCATGAACACTGAAGCTTTCTTT. This encodes CASSLWDRAFMNTEAFF. Together with reference TRBV11-3 and TRBJ1-1, the CDR3 gives the full variable domain: EAGVVQSPRYKIIEKKQPVAFWCNPISGHNTLYWYLQNLGQGPELLIRYENEEAVDDSQLPKDRFSAERLKGVDSTLKIQPAELGDSAVYLCASSLWDRAFMNTEAFFGQGTRLTVV.

J is TRBJ1-1 and V is TRBV7-2, with a tentative D call TRBD1 (5 bases). Trimming stripped 7 bases from V and 4 bases from J, with 10 bases between. In germline, CDR1 is SGHTA, CDR2 FQGNSA. There are 12 residues in the CDR3. CDR3 loop: CASTTTGTEAFF. In DNA, the CDR3 is TGTGCCAGCACCACTACAGGCACTGAAGCTTTCTTT.

This chain uses TRBV5-1 with TRBJ2-4; D perhaps matches TRBD1 (5 bases). V was clipped by 5 bases and J by 6 bases, with 12 bases between them. The CDR3 runs 13 residues. Germline CDR1 SGHRS, CDR2 YFSETQ. Written as DNA, the CDR3 is TGCGCCAGCAGTCCGGAAGGGGCAAACATTCAGTACTTC. Its translation is CASSPEGANIQYF. Combining the CDR3 with reference TRBV5-1 and TRBJ2-4 gives the whole variable domain KAGVTQTPRYLIKTRGQQVTLSCSPISGHRSVSWYQQTPGQGLQFLFEYFSETQRNKGNFPGRFSGRQFSNSRSEMNVSTLELGDSALYLCASSPEGANIQYFGAGTRLSVL.

The V and J genes are TRBV24-1 and TRBJ2-2; D unresolved. The CDR3 runs 12 residues. Trimming stripped 5 bases from V and 6 bases from J, with 6 bases between. Germline assignment: CDR1 KGHDR and CDR2 SFDVKD. This chain's CDR3 is CATSGGPGELFF. The CDR3 DNA reads TGTGCCACCAGTGGTGGGCCCGGGGAGCTGTTTTTT.

The chain carries TRBV6-5 and TRBJ1-6; D perhaps matches TRBD1 (5 bases). The germline V gene has CDR1 MNHEY and CDR2 SVGAGI. The V end lost 6 bases, the J end lost 8 bases, and 14 bases lay between the germline ends. The CDR3 extends over 14 amino acids. In DNA, the CDR3 is TGTGCCAGCAGAAGGACATTGGGTTATTCACCCCTCCACTTT. Translation gives CASRRTLGYSPLHF.

A word on this clone: Germline and junction disagree at one end, which may indicate a read error. The chain recombines TRBV3-1 (or the pseudogene TRBV3-2) with TRBJ1-6, with TRBD1 identical over 7 bases. The CDR3 sequence is 14 residues long. The V gene's germline CDR1 is LGHDT and CDR2 YNNKEL (reference sequence). The CDR3 loop is CATSRLGGGSPLHF. The CDR3 nucleotides read TGTGCCACCAGCAGACTAGGGGGCGGTTCACCCCTCCACTTT.

The chain couples TRBV7-2 to TRBJ1-5, with D hard to call. Trimming cost V 5 bases and J 4 bases, with 9 bases left between them. CDR1 is SGHTA, CDR2 FQGNSA, per germline. This CDR3 has 13 residues. As DNA, the CDR3 is TGTGCCAGCAGCAATCGGTGGAATCAGCCCCAGCATTTT. It yields the protein CASSNRWNQPQHF. Together with reference TRBV7-2 and TRBJ1-5, the CDR3 gives the full variable domain: GAGVSQSPSNKVTEKGKDVELRCDPISGHTALYWYRQSLGQGLEFLIYFQGNSAPDKSGLPSDRFSAERTGGSVSTLTIQRTQQEDSAVYLCASSNRWNQPQHFGDGTRLSIL.

The chain joins TRBV3-1 (or the pseudogene TRBV3-2) to TRBJ2-3; D remains ambiguous. The CDR3 sequence is 15 residues long. Trimming stripped 4 bases from V and 5 bases from J, with 16 bases between. Germline V gives CDR1 LGHDT, CDR2 YNNKEL (reference sequence). CDR3 protein: CASSLNEATLDTQYF. Here the CDR3 DNA reads TGTGCCAGCAGCCTCAACGAAGCGACCCTAGATACGCAGTATTTT.

CDR3 sequence (DNA): TGCAGCGTTGTCACAGGGAGCACTGAAGCTTTCTTT. Translation gives CSVVTGSTEAFF. V usage is TRBV29-1 and J usage is TRBJ1-1, with D possibly TRBD1 on 6 matching bases. Trimming took 4 bases from V and 4 from J, leaving 10 bases between them. CDR1 SQVTM and CDR2 ANQGSEA come from the germline V gene. This CDR3 comprises 12 residues.